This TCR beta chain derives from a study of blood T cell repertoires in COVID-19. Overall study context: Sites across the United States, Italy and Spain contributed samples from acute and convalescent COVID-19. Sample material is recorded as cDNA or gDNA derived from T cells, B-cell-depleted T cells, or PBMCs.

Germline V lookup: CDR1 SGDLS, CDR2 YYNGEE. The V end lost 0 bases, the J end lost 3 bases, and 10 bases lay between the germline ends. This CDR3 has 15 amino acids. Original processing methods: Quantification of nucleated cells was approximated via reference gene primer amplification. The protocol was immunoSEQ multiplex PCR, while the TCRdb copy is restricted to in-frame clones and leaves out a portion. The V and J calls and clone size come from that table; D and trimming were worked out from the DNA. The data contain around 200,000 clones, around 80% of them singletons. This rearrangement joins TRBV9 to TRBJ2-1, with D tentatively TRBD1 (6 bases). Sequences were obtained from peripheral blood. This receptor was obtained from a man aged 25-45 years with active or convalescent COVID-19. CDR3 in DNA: TGTGCCAGCAGCGTAGAAGGGGGAATCTACAATGAGCAGTTCTTC. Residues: CASSVEGGIYNEQFF.